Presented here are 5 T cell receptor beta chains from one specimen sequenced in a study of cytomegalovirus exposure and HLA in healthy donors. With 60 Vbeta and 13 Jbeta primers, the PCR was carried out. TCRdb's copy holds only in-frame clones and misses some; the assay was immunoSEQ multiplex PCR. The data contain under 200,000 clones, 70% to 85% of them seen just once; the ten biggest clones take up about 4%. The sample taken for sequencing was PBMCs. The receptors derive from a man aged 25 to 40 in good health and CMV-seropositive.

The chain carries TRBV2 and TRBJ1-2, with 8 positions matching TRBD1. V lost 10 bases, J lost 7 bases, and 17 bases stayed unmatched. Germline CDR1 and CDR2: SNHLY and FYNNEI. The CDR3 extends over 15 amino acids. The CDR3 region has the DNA TGTGCCATACGACGGGACAGGCCAATTCCCGGTGGCTACACCTTC. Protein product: CAIRRDRPIPGGYTF.

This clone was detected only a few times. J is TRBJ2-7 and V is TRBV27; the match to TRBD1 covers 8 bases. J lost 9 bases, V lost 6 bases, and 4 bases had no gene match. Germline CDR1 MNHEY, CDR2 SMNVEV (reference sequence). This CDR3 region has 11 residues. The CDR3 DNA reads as TGTGCCAGCAGGTCAGGGGGCGCGCAGTACTTC. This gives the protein CASRSGGAQYF.

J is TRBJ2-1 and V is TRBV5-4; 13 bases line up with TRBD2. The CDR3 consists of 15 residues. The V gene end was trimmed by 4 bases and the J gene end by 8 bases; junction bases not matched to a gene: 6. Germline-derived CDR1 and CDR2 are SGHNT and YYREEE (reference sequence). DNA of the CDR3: TGTGCCAGCAGCCCGGGACTAGCGGGGCGGGATGAGCAGTTCTTC. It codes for CASSPGLAGRDEQFF.

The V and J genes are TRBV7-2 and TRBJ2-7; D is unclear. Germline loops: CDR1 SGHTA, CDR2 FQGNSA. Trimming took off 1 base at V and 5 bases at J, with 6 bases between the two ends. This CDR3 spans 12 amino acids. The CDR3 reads CASSLDLHEQYF. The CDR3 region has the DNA TGTGCCAGCAGCTTAGATCTCCACGAGCAGTACTTC. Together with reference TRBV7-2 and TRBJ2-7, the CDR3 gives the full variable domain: GAGVSQSPSNKVTEKGKDVELRCDPISGHTALYWYRQSLGQGLEFLIYFQGNSAPDKSGLPSDRFSAERTGGSVSTLTIQRTQQEDSAVYLCASSLDLHEQYFGPGTRLTVT.

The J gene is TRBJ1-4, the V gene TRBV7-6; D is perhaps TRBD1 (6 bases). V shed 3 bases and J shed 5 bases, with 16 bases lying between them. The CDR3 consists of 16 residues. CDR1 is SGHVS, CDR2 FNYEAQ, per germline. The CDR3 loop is CASSFNQGNPNEKLFF. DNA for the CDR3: TGTGCCAGCAGCTTTAACCAGGGGAACCCAAATGAAAAACTGTTTTTT.